These T cell receptor beta chains were read from a single sample in a study of blood T cell repertoires in COVID-19. This table comes from immunoSEQ multiplex PCR, and its TCRdb copy is limited to in-frame clones, with some not included. The table records over 200,000 clones, under 90% of them present only once. Sequencing input: PBMCs or T cells enriched from blood (not recorded which). These receptors came from a man aged 60-69 years who had recovered from COVID-19. Both conserved end residues are part of each CDR3.

V	J	CDR3
TRBV4-2	TRBJ2-7	CASTPSLRQGLREQYF
TRBV19	TRBJ2-6	CASSPSKTGNSGANVLTF
TRBV5-6	TRBJ1-2	CASSLDQGVVGGYTF
TRBV28	TRBJ1-6	CASRGQSSYNSPLHF
TRBV7-9	TRBJ1-6	CASRAQGTFSPLHF
TRBV25-1	TRBJ2-3	CASSDRTSYYTDTQYF
TRBV6-1	TRBJ1-5	CASSDRVDQPQHF
TRBV29-1	TRBJ1-1	CSVRTGGNSEAFF
TRBV10-3	TRBJ2-7	CAISDGGKPYEQYF
TRBV7-2	TRBJ1-5	CASSFTGGSNQPQHF
TRBV5-1	TRBJ2-2	CASSFRGERTGELFF
TRBV6-1	TRBJ2-7	CASSENMDRDYEQYF
TRBV5-1	TRBJ2-5	CASSVAGVLETQYF
TRBV4-3	TRBJ1-2	CASSRDRGRDYGYTF
TRBV18	TRBJ1-3	CASSQTVSGNTIYF
TRBV9	TRBJ1-5	CASSVGPGGQPQHF
TRBV14	TRBJ2-5	CASSQLKGLAETQYF
TRBV21-1	TRBJ2-6	CASSKVGSSGANVLTF
TRBV11-3	TRBJ2-7	CASSASMGLAGTSSYEQYF
TRBV3-1/TRBV3-2	TRBJ1-1	CASSSTYRGDTEAFF
TRBV3-1/TRBV3-2	TRBJ1-1	CASSQGPLGQGYTEAFF
TRBV7-8	TRBJ2-7	CASSLAYAGTGFYEQYF
TRBV11-2	TRBJ2-5	CASSLATGGAETQYF
TRBV19	TRBJ1-2	CASSIADRRNYGYTF
TRBV6-5	TRBJ2-3	CASRSDRVDTQYF
TRBV29-1	TRBJ2-3	CSVGTSGALTDTQYF
TRBV27	TRBJ1-5	CASSLKGDKPQHF
TRBV27	TRBJ2-2	CASSSLGTGGSNTGELFF
TRBV7-2	TRBJ1-6	CASSLLTGNNSPLHF
TRBV5-1	TRBJ1-2	CASSLDGAGYGYTF
TRBV6-5	TRBJ1-2	CASSKRGTYTF